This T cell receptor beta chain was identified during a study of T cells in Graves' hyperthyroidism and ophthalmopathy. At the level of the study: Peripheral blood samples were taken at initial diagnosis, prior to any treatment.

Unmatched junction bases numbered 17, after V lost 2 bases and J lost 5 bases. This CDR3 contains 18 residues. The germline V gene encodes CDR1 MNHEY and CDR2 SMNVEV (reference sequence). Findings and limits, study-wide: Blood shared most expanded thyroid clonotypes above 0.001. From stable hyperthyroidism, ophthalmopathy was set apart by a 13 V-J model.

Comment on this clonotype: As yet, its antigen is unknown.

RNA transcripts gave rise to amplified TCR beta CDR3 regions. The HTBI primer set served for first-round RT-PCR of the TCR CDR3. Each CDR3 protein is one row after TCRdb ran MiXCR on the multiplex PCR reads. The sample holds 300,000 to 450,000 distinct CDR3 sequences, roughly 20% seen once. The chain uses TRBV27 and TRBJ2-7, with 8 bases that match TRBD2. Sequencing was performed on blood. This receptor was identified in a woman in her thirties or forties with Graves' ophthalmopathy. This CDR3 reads CASSLRGLPGGLFHEQYF. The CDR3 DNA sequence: TGTGCCAGCAGTTTAAGGGGGTTGCCGGGAGGGCTTTTCCACGAGCAGTACTTC.